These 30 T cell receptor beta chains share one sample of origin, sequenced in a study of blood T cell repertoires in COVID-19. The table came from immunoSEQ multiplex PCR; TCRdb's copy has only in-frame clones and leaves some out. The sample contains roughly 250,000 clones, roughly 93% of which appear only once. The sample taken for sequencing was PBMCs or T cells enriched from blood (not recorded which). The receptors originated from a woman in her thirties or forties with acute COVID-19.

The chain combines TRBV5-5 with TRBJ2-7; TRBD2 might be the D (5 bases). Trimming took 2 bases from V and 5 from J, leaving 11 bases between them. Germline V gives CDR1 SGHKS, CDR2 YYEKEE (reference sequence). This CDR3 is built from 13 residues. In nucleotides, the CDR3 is TGTGCCAGCAGCTTTACGGGGATCAACGAGCAGTACTTC. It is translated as CASSFTGINEQYF.

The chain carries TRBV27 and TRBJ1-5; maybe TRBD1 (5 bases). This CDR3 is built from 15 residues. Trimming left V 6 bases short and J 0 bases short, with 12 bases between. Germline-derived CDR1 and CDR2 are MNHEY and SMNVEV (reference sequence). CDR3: CASRLGGVSNQPQHF. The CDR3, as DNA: TGTGCCAGCAGGTTGGGAGGGGTTAGCAATCAGCCCCAGCATTTT.

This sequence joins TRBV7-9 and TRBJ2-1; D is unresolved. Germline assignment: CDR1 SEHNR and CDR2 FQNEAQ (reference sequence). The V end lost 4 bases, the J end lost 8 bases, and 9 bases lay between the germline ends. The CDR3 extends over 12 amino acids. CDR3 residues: CASSYSLDEQFF. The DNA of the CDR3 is TGTGCCAGCAGCTACAGCCTTGATGAGCAGTTCTTC.

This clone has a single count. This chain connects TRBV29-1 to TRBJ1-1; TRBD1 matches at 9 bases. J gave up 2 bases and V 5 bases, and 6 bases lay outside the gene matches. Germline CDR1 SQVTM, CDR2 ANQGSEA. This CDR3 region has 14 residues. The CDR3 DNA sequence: TGCAGCGTTTTGCGGACAGGGGCAAACACTGAAGCTTTCTTT. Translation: CSVLRTGANTEAFF. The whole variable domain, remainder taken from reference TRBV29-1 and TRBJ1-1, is SAVISQKPSRDICQRGTSLTIQCQVDSQVTMMFWYRQQPGQSLTLIATANQGSEATYESGFVIDKFPISRPNLTFSTLTVSNMSPEDSSIYLCSVLRTGANTEAFFGQGTRLTVV.

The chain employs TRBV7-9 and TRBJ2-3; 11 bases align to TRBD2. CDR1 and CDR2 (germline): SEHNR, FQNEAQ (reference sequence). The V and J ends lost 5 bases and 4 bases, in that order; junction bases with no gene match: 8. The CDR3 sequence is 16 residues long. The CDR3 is CASSPLAGGPADTQYF. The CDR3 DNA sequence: TGTGCCAGCAGCCCGTTAGCGGGAGGGCCTGCAGATACGCAGTATTTT.

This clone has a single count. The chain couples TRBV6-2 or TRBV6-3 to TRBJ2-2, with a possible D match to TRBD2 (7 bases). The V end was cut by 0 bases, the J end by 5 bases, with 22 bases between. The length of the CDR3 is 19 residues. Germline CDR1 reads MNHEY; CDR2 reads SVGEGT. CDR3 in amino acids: CASSYSKFAGAQITGELFF. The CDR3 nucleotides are TGTGCCAGCAGTTACTCGAAGTTTGCGGGGGCGCAAATAACCGGGGAGCTGTTTTTT.

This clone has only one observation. This chain's CDR3 is CASTGRGRNTEAFF. Here the CDR3 DNA reads TGTGCCAGCACCGGGAGGGGAAGGAACACTGAAGCTTTCTTT. The chain joins TRBV2 to TRBJ1-1, with a weak D call TRBD1 (5 bases). V was trimmed by 7 bases and J by 1 base, leaving 13 bases between them. This CDR3 is 14 amino acids long. The V gene's germline CDR1 is SNHLY and CDR2 FYNNEI.

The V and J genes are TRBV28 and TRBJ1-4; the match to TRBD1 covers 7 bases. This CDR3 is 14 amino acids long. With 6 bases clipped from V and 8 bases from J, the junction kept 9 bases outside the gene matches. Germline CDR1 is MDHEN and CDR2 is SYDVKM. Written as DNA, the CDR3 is TGTGCCAGCAGCACCCGACAGGGACAGGAAAAACTGTTTTTT. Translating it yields CASSTRQGQEKLFF.

CDR3 nucleotide sequence: TGTGCCAGCAGCCCCGGGACAGCTCTTCATCAGCCCCAGCATTTT. Encoded protein: CASSPGTALHQPQHF. The V gene is TRBV28, the J gene TRBJ1-5, with 7 positions matching TRBD1. V trimming: 6 bases; J trimming: 5 bases; junction bases outside the gene matches: 10. Germline lookup yields CDR1 MDHEN and CDR2 SYDVKM. This CDR3 spans 15 amino acids.

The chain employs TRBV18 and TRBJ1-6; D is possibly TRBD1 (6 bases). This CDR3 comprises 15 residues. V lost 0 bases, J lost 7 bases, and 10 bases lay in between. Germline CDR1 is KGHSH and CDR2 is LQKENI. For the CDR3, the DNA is TGTGCCAGCTCACCACCACAGGGTGGAAATTCACCCCTCCACTTT. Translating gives CASSPPQGGNSPLHF. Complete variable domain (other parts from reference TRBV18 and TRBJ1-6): NAGVMQNPRHLVRRRGQEARLRCSPMKGHSHVYWYRQLPEEGLKFMVYLQKENIIDESGMPKERFSAEFPKEGPSILRIQQVVRGDSAAYFCASSPPQGGNSPLHFGNGTRLTVT.

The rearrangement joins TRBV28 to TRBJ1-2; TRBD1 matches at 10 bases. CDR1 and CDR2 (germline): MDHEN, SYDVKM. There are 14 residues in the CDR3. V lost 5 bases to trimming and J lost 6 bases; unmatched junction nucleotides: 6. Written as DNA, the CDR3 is TGTGCCAGCAGTGCTCGGACAGGGGGGAATGGCTACACCTTC. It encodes CASSARTGGNGYTF.

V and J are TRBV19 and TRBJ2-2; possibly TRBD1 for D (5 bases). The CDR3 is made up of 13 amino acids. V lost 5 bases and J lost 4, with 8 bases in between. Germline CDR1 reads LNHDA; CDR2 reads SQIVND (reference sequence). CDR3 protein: CASSRDSTGELFF. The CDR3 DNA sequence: TGTGCCAGTAGTCGAGACAGCACCGGGGAGCTGTTTTTT.

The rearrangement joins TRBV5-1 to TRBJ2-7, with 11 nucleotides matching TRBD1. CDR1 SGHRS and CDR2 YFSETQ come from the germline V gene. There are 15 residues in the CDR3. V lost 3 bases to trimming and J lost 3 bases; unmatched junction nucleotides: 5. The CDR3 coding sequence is TGCGCCAGCAGCTGGGGGGACAGGGGGTACTACGAGCAGTACTTC. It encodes CASSWGDRGYYEQYF.

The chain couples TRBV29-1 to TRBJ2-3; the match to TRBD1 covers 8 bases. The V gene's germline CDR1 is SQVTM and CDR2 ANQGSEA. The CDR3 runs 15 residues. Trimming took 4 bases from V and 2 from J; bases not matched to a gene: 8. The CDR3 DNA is TGCAGCGTTGGAAACCGCCAGGGGGCCACAGATACGCAGTATTTT. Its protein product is CSVGNRQGATDTQYF.

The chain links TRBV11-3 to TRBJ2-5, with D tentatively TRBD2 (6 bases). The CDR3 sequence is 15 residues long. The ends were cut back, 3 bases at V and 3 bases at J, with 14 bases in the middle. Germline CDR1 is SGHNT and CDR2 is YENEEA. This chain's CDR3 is CASSFGGSGKETQYF. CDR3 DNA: TGTGCCAGCAGCTTCGGTGGTAGCGGAAAAGAGACCCAGTACTTC.

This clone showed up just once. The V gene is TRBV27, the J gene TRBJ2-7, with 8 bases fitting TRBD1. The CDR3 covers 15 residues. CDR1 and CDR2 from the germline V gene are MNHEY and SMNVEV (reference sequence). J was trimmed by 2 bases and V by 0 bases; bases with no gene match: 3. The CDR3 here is CASSLSGDRPYEQYF. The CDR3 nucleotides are TGTGCCAGCAGTTTATCCGGGGACAGGCCCTACGAGCAGTACTTC.

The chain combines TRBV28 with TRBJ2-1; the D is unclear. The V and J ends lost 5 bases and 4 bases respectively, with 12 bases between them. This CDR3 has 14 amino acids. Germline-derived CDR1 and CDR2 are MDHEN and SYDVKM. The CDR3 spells CASSPPSRYNEQFF. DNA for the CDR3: TGTGCCAGCAGTCCCCCTTCCCGGTACAATGAGCAGTTCTTC. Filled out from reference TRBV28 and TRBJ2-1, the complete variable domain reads DVKVTQSSRYLVKRTGEKVFLECVQDMDHENMFWYRQDPGLGLRLIYFSYDVKMKEKGDIPEGYSVSREKKERFSLILESASTNQTSMYLCASSPPSRYNEQFFGPGTRLTVL.

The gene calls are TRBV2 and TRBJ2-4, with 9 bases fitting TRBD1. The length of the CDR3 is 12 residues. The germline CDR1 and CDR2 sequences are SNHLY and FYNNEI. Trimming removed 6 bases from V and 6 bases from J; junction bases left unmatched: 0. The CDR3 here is CASRDRGNIQYF. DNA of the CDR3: TGTGCCAGCAGGGACAGGGGAAACATTCAGTACTTC.

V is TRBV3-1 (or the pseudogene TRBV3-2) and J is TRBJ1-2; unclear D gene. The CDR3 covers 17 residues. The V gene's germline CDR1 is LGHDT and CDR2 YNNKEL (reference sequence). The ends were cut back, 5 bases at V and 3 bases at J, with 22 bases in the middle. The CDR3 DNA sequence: TGTGCCAGCAGCGCCCCCAAGGGTCGGGATAAGGACTATGGCTACACCTTC. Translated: CASSAPKGRDKDYGYTF.

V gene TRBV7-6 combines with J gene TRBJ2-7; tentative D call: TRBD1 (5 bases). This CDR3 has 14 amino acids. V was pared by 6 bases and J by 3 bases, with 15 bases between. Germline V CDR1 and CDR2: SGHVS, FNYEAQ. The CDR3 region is CASSPRGINYEQYF. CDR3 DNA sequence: TGTGCCAGCAGTCCTAGGGGCATCAACTACGAGCAGTACTTC. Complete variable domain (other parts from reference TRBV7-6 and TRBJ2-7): GAGVSQSPRYKVTKRGQDVALRCDPISGHVSLYWYRQALGQGPEFLTYFNYEAQQDKSGLPNDRFSAERPEGSISTLTIQRTEQRDSAMYRCASSPRGINYEQYFGPGTRLTVT.

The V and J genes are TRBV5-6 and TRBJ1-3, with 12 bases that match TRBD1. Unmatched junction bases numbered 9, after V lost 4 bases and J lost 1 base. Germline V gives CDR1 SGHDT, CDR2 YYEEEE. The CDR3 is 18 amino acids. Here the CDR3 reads CASSLGTGGDFSGNTIYF. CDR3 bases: TGTGCCAGCAGCCTCGGGACAGGGGGCGACTTTTCTGGAAACACCATATATTTT.

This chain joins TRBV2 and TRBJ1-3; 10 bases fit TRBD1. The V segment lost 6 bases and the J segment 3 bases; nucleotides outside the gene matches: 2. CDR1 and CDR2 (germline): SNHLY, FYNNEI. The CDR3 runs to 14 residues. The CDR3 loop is CASRGTGDGNTIYF. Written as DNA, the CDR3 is TGTGCCAGCAGAGGGACAGGGGATGGAAACACCATATATTTT.

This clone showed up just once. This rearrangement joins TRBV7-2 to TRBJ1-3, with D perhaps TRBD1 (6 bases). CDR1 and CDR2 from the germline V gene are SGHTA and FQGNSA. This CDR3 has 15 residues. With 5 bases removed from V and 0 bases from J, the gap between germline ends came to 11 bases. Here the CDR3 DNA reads TGTGCCAGCAGCGAAGGACAGTTCTCTGGAAACACCATATATTTT. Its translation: CASSEGQFSGNTIYF.

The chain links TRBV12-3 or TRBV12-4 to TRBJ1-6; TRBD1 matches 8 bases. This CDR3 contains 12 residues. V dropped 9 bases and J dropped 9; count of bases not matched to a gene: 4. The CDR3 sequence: CASGQGLSPLHF. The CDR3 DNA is TGTGCCAGTGGACAGGGCCTTTCACCCCTCCACTTT.

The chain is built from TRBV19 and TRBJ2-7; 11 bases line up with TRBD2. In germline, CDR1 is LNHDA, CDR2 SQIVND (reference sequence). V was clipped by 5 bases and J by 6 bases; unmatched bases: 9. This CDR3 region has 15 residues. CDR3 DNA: TGTGCCAGTAGTCCGGGTAGCGGGAGGGCGTCCGAGCAGTACTTC. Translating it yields CASSPGSGRASEQYF.

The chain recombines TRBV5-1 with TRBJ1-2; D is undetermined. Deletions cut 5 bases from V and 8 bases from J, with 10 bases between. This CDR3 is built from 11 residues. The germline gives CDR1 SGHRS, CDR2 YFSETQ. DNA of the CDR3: TGCGCCAGCAGTATCGGGTCGGGCTACACCTTC. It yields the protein CASSIGSGYTF. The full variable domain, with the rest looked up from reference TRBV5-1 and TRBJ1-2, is KAGVTQTPRYLIKTRGQQVTLSCSPISGHRSVSWYQQTPGQGLQFLFEYFSETQRNKGNFPGRFSGRQFSNSRSEMNVSTLELGDSALYLCASSIGSGYTFGSGTRLTVV.

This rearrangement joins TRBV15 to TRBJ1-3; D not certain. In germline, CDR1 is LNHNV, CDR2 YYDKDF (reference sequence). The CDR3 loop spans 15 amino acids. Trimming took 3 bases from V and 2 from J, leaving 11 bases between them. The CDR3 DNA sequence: TGTGCCACCAGCAGTGGGAGTGGGGCTGGAAACACCATATATTTT. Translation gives CATSSGSGAGNTIYF.

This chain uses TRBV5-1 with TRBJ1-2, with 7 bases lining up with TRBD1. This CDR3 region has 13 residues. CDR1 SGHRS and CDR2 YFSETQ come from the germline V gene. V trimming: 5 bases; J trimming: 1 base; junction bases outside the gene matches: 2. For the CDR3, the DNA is TGCGCCAGCAGTAGGGACAGTAACTATGGCTACACCTTC. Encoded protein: CASSRDSNYGYTF.

The CDR3 DNA reads as TGTGCCTGGAGTGTGGACAGGGGGCGGGATACGCAGTATTTT. Translating it yields CAWSVDRGRDTQYF. The rearrangement uses TRBV30 and TRBJ2-3, with 11 bases lining up with TRBD1. The J segment lost 6 bases and the V segment lost 0 bases, leaving 2 bases of the junction unmatched. CDR3 size: 14 residues. Germline V gene sequence: CDR1 GTSNPN, CDR2 SVGIG (reference sequence).

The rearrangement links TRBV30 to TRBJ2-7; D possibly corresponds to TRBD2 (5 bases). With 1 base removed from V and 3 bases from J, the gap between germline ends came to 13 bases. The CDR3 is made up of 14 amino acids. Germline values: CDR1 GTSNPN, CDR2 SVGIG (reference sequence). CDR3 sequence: CAWSARTGLYEQYF. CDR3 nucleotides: TGTGCCTGGAGTGCCCGTACTGGACTCTACGAGCAGTACTTC.